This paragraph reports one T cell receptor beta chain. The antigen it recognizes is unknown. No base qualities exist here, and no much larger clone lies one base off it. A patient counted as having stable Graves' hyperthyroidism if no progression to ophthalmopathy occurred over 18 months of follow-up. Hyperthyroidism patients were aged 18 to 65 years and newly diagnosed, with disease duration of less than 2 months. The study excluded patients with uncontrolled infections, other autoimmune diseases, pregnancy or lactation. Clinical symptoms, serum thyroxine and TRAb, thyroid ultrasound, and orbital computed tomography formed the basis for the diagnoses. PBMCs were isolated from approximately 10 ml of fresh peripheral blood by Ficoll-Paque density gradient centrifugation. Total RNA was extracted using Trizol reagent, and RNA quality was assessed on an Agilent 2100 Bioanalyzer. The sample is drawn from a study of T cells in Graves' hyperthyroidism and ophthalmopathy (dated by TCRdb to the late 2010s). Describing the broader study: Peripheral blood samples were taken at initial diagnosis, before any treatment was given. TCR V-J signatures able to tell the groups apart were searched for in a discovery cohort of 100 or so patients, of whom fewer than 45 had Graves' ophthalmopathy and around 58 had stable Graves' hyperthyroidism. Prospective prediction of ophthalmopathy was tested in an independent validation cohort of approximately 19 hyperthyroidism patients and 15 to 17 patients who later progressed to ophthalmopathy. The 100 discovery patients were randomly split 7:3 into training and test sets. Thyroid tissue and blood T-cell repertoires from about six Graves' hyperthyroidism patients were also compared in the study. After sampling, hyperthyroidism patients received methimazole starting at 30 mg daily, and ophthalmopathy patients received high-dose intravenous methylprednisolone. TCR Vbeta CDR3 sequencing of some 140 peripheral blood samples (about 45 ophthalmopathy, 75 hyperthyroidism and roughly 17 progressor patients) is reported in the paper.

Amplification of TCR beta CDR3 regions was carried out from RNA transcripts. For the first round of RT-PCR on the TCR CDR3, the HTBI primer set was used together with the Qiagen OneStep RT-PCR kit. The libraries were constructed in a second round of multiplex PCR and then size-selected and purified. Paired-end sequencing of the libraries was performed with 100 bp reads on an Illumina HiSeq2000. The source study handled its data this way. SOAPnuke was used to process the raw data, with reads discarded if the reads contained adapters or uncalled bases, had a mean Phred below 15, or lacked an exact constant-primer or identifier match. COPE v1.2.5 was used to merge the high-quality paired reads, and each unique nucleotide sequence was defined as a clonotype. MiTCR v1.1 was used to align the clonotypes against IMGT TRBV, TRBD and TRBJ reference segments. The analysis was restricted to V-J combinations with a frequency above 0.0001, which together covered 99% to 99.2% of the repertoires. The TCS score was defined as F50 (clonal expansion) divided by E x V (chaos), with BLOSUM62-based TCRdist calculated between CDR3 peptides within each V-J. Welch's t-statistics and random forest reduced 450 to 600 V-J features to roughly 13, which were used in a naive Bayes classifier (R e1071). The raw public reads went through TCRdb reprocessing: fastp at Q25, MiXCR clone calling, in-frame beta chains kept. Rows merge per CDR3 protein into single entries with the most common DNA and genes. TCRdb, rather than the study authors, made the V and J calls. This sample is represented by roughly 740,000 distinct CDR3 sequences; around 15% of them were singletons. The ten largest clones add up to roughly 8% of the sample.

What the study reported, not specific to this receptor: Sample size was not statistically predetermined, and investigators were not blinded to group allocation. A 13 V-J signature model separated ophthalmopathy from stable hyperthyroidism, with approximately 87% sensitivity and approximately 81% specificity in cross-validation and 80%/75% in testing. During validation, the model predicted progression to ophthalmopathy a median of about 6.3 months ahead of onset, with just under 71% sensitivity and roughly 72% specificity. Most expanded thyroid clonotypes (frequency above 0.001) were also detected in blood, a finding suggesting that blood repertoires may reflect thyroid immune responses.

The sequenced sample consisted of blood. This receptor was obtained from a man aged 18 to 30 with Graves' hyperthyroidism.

The bases read TGTGCCAGCAGTCCGTCGTCGATCTCTGGAAACACCATATATTTT. It translates as CASSPSSISGNTIYF. Recombination joined TRBV27 with TRBJ1-3; confidence is insufficient to name the D gene. For CDR1 and CDR2, the germline V gene (reference sequence) lists MNHEY and SMNVEV. From cysteine to phenylalanine, the CDR3 is 15 amino acids long. The DNA shown is the 45-base CDR3, in frame from base 1. V is pared back by 5 bases and J by 0 bases, with 11 bases lying between the germline termini.